The rows below give T cell receptor beta chains drawn from one sample of a study of CD8 T cells in ankylosing spondylitis. Using its own MiXCR run on the 5' RACE reads, TCRdb lists one record per CDR3 protein. The sample holds approximately 250,000 distinct CDR3 sequences, over 7% seen once. Material: blood, either unsorted or a sorted T cell fraction (not recorded which). These TCRs come from a female donor with ankylosing spondylitis or in good health (not recorded which). CDR3s include the opening cysteine and the closing phenylalanine or tryptophan. The D gene is left open where the match is weak. Only some rows state a clone size, as once, few, many or a class for expanded clones.

d_gene: TRBD2; v_gene: TRBV20-1; j_gene: TRBJ2-5; abundance: .; CDR3aa: CSAGAPRFRTSGLQETQYF; CDR3nt: TGCAGTGCTGGGGCACCTAGATTTAGGACTAGCGGGTTACAAGAGACCCAGTACTTC
d_gene: .; v_gene: TRBV3-1; j_gene: TRBJ2-7; abundance: many; CDR3aa: CASSPTGTEQYF; CDR3nt: TGTGCCAGCAGCCCCACAGGGACCGAGCAGTACTTC
d_gene: TRBD1; v_gene: TRBV27; j_gene: TRBJ2-7; abundance: many; CDR3aa: CATSDRVREQYF; CDR3nt: TGTGCCACGTCGGACAGGGTACGCGAGCAGTACTTC
d_gene: TRBD1; v_gene: TRBV27; j_gene: TRBJ2-5; abundance: many; CDR3aa: CASSFTGGAETQYF; CDR3nt: TGTGCCAGCAGTTTTACAGGGGGCGCTGAGACCCAGTACTTC
d_gene: TRBD1; v_gene: TRBV27; j_gene: TRBJ2-2; abundance: many; CDR3aa: CASSPWDRLDTGELFF; CDR3nt: TGTGCCAGCAGTCCCTGGGACAGGTTGGACACCGGGGAGCTGTTTTTT
d_gene: TRBD1; v_gene: TRBV28; j_gene: TRBJ2-4; abundance: many; CDR3aa: CASRPPPGTGVRYIQYF; CDR3nt: TGTGCCAGCAGACCACCCCCCGGGACAGGGGTCAGGTACATTCAGTACTTC
d_gene: .; v_gene: TRBV2; j_gene: TRBJ2-1; abundance: .; CDR3aa: CASSPPGPPSGEQFF; CDR3nt: TGTGCCAGCAGCCCCCCGGGACCCCCTTCGGGTGAGCAGTTCTTC
d_gene: .; v_gene: TRBV20-1; j_gene: TRBJ2-2; abundance: many; CDR3aa: CSARGRGLHSGELFF; CDR3nt: TGCAGTGCTAGGGGGCGCGGACTCCATAGTGGGGAGCTGTTTTTT
d_gene: .; v_gene: TRBV5-1; j_gene: TRBJ2-3; abundance: many; CDR3aa: CASSLDRSSTDTQYF; CDR3nt: TGCGCCAGCAGCTTGGACAGATCTAGCACAGATACGCAGTATTTT
d_gene: .; v_gene: TRBV20-1; j_gene: TRBJ1-3; abundance: many; CDR3aa: CSASLMQGQGNTIYF; CDR3nt: TGCAGTGCTAGCCTCATGCAGGGACAAGGAAACACCATATATTTT
d_gene: .; v_gene: TRBV29-1; j_gene: TRBJ1-1; abundance: many; CDR3aa: CSVDSATEAFF; CDR3nt: TGCAGCGTTGACAGCGCAACTGAAGCTTTCTTT
d_gene: TRBD1; v_gene: TRBV20-1; j_gene: TRBJ1-1; abundance: many; CDR3aa: CSASLRGVTEAFF; CDR3nt: TGCAGTGCTAGTCTCAGGGGGGTCACTGAAGCTTTCTTT
d_gene: .; v_gene: TRBV7-2; j_gene: TRBJ2-3; abundance: few; CDR3aa: CASSPQVGDTQYF; CDR3nt: TGTGCCAGCAGCCCGCAGGTGGGAGATACGCAGTATTTT
d_gene: .; v_gene: TRBV9; j_gene: TRBJ1-6; abundance: .; CDR3aa: CASSEGPEASPLHF; CDR3nt: TGTGCCAGCAGCGAGGGGCCTGAGGCGTCACCCCTCCACTTT
d_gene: .; v_gene: TRBV7-9; j_gene: TRBJ2-3; abundance: .; CDR3aa: CASTTLSTDTQYF; CDR3nt: TGTGCCAGCACCACACTATCAACAGATACGCAGTATTTT
d_gene: TRBD1; v_gene: TRBV11-2; j_gene: TRBJ2-2; abundance: .; CDR3aa: CASSNRGLSGELFF; CDR3nt: TGTGCCAGCTCTAACAGGGGGCTGTCCGGGGAGCTGTTTTTT
d_gene: .; v_gene: TRBV28; j_gene: TRBJ1-1; abundance: many; CDR3aa: CASSLYSGVIRVVTEAFF; CDR3nt: TGTGCCAGCAGTTTATATTCGGGAGTTATAAGAGTAGTAACTGAAGCTTTCTTT
d_gene: .; v_gene: TRBV12-3/TRBV12-4; j_gene: TRBJ2-7; abundance: many; CDR3aa: CASSFSLDRSYEQYF; CDR3nt: TGTGCCAGCAGTTTCTCTTTGGACCGGTCCTACGAGCAGTACTTC
d_gene: .; v_gene: TRBV27; j_gene: TRBJ1-5; abundance: many; CDR3aa: CASSPYRENQPQHF; CDR3nt: TGTGCCAGCAGTCCCTACAGGGAAAATCAGCCCCAGCATTTT
d_gene: .; v_gene: TRBV27; j_gene: TRBJ2-3; abundance: many; CDR3aa: CASSLRRTDTQYF; CDR3nt: TGTGCCAGCAGTTTACGGCGCACAGATACGCAGTATTTT
d_gene: TRBD1; v_gene: TRBV27; j_gene: TRBJ2-3; abundance: many; CDR3aa: CASSILPGGITDTQYF; CDR3nt: TGTGCCAGCAGTATACTACCAGGGGGTATCACAGATACGCAGTATTTT
d_gene: .; v_gene: TRBV3-1; j_gene: TRBJ1-1; abundance: many; CDR3aa: CASSQGKLNTEAFF; CDR3nt: TGTGCCAGCAGCCAAGGGAAGCTAAACACTGAAGCTTTCTTT
d_gene: .; v_gene: TRBV5-1; j_gene: TRBJ2-3; abundance: many; CDR3aa: CASSLGPQLGDTQYF; CDR3nt: TGCGCCAGCAGCTTGGGCCCCCAGTTAGGAGATACGCAGTATTTT
d_gene: TRBD1; v_gene: TRBV20-1; j_gene: TRBJ1-5; abundance: many; CDR3aa: CSARMTGGRSNQPQHF; CDR3nt: TGCAGTGCTCGCATGACAGGGGGGCGGAGCAATCAGCCCCAGCATTTT
d_gene: .; v_gene: TRBV5-4; j_gene: TRBJ2-1; abundance: .; CDR3aa: CASSLGGANSYNEQFF; CDR3nt: TGTGCCAGCAGCTTAGGGGGGGCGAACTCCTACAATGAGCAGTTCTTC
d_gene: .; v_gene: TRBV15; j_gene: TRBJ2-3; abundance: .; CDR3aa: CATSRGQAADTQYF; CDR3nt: TGTGCCACCAGCAGAGGCCAGGCGGCCGATACGCAGTATTTT
d_gene: .; v_gene: TRBV11-1; j_gene: TRBJ1-2; abundance: .; CDR3aa: CASSLALIGYTF; CDR3nt: TGTGCCAGCAGCTTAGCCCTCATCGGCTACACCTTC
d_gene: TRBD2; v_gene: TRBV28; j_gene: TRBJ2-7; abundance: many; CDR3aa: CASTVAGVNEQYF; CDR3nt: TGTGCCAGCACTGTAGCGGGAGTAAACGAGCAGTACTTC
d_gene: .; v_gene: TRBV20-1; j_gene: TRBJ1-4; abundance: many; CDR3aa: CSASPLGGAREKLFF; CDR3nt: TGCAGTGCTAGTCCCCTCGGGGGGGCAAGGGAAAAACTGTTTTTT
d_gene: .; v_gene: TRBV29-1; j_gene: TRBJ1-2; abundance: many; CDR3aa: CSVEDTGSYGYTF; CDR3nt: TGCAGCGTTGAAGATACAGGGAGCTATGGCTACACCTTC
d_gene: TRBD2; v_gene: TRBV3-1; j_gene: TRBJ2-1; abundance: many; CDR3aa: CASSQDPGLVNEQFF; CDR3nt: TGTGCCAGCAGCCAAGATCCCGGACTAGTCAATGAGCAGTTCTTC
d_gene: .; v_gene: TRBV15; j_gene: TRBJ1-4; abundance: many; CDR3aa: CATSRGTDEKLFF; CDR3nt: TGTGCCACCAGCAGAGGGACAGATGAAAAACTGTTTTTT
d_gene: TRBD2; v_gene: TRBV7-6; j_gene: TRBJ2-1; abundance: many; CDR3aa: CASSSTPSGSGTNEQFF; CDR3nt: TGTGCCAGCAGCTCCACACCGAGCGGGAGTGGGACAAATGAGCAGTTCTTC
d_gene: .; v_gene: TRBV19; j_gene: TRBJ1-5; abundance: many; CDR3aa: CASSISQGRNQPQHF; CDR3nt: TGTGCCAGTAGTATTTCCCAAGGGCGCAATCAGCCCCAGCATTTT
d_gene: .; v_gene: TRBV27; j_gene: TRBJ2-7; abundance: many; CDR3aa: CASVSQSYEQYF; CDR3nt: TGTGCCAGCGTTTCTCAGTCCTACGAGCAGTACTTC
d_gene: TRBD2; v_gene: TRBV7-2; j_gene: TRBJ2-3; abundance: few; CDR3aa: CASSLARLAGRTDTQYF; CDR3nt: TGTGCCAGCAGCTTAGCGCGCCTAGCGGGCCGCACAGATACGCAGTATTTT
d_gene: .; v_gene: TRBV20-1; j_gene: TRBJ2-1; abundance: many; CDR3aa: CSAHRGNEQFF; CDR3nt: TGCAGTGCCCACCGGGGCAATGAGCAGTTCTTC
d_gene: .; v_gene: TRBV20-1; j_gene: TRBJ2-1; abundance: many; CDR3aa: CSARWELRGHEQFF; CDR3nt: TGCAGTGCTAGGTGGGAATTGAGAGGGCATGAGCAGTTCTTC
d_gene: TRBD1; v_gene: TRBV30; j_gene: TRBJ1-6; abundance: many; CDR3aa: CAWTRGQGGSPLHF; CDR3nt: TGTGCCTGGACCCGGGGACAGGGCGGTTCACCCCTCCACTTT
d_gene: TRBD2; v_gene: TRBV4-3; j_gene: TRBJ2-7; abundance: many; CDR3aa: CASSLLAGDEQYF; CDR3nt: TGCGCCAGCAGCCTTCTAGCGGGAGACGAGCAGTACTTC
d_gene: TRBD1; v_gene: TRBV29-1; j_gene: TRBJ1-1; abundance: many; CDR3aa: CSVEIGQGITEAFF; CDR3nt: TGCAGCGTTGAAATAGGACAGGGGATCACTGAAGCTTTCTTT
d_gene: TRBD2; v_gene: TRBV6-1; j_gene: TRBJ2-7; abundance: many; CDR3aa: CASTPSGYSYEQYF; CDR3nt: TGTGCCAGCACTCCTAGCGGGTACTCCTACGAGCAGTACTTC
d_gene: TRBD1; v_gene: TRBV3-1; j_gene: TRBJ2-3; abundance: many; CDR3aa: CASSLRTGGLTDTQYF; CDR3nt: TGTGCCAGCAGCCTTCGGACAGGGGGTCTCACAGATACGCAGTATTTT
d_gene: .; v_gene: TRBV4-3; j_gene: TRBJ2-4; abundance: many; CDR3aa: CASSEGGGKNIQYF; CDR3nt: TGCGCCAGCAGCGAAGGGGGGGGCAAAAACATTCAGTACTTC
d_gene: .; v_gene: TRBV12-3/TRBV12-4; j_gene: TRBJ1-1; abundance: many; CDR3aa: CASSPYWVPPHEAFF; CDR3nt: TGTGCCAGCAGTCCCTACTGGGTCCCTCCCCACGAAGCTTTCTTT